Listed below are T cell receptor beta chains from one sample, sequenced in a study of cytomegalovirus exposure and HLA in healthy donors. Using immunoSEQ multiplex PCR, the repertoire was profiled, and TCRdb retains in-frame clones only, with some absent. The repertoire holds 150,000 to 200,000 clones, with roughly 95% as singletons. Sample: PBMCs. The receptor set was obtained from a woman aged 18-29 years in good health and CMV-seronegative. Both conserved end residues are part of each CDR3. Each record gives: D gene, clone size, V gene, J gene, CDR3 DNA, CDR3 protein. The D gene is left open where the match is weak. Rows may omit the clone size; those that give it use once, few, many or a size class.

>-|-|TRBV18|TRBJ2-3
TGTGCCAGCTCACCAGGTGCCACAGCTATCACAGATACGCAGTATTTT
CASSPGATAITDTQYF
>-|-|TRBV19|TRBJ1-5
TGTGCCAGTAGTTTCGGCAGGCGCAGCAATCAGCCCCAGCATTTT
CASSFGRRSNQPQHF
>-|-|TRBV6-6|TRBJ2-2
TGTGCCAGCAGTCCCGACATTAGGGGCACCGGGGAGCTGTTTTTT
CASSPDIRGTGELFF
>TRBD1|-|TRBV2|TRBJ1-1
TGTGCCACCAAGGGACAGCACAACACTGAAGCTTTCTTT
CATKGQHNTEAFF
>-|-|TRBV11-2|TRBJ2-7
TGTGCCAGCAGCTTAGCCGGCTACGAGCAGTACTTC
CASSLAGYEQYF
>-|-|TRBV15|TRBJ2-3
TGTGCCACCTGTCGTCGGTCCACTAGCACAGATACGCAGTATTTT
CATCRRSTSTDTQYF
>-|-|TRBV18|TRBJ1-5
TGTGCCAGCTCACCACCGGGCCAGCCCCAGCATTTT
CASSPPGQPQHF
>TRBD1|-|TRBV15|TRBJ1-1
TGTGCCACCAGCAGGGTTGGGACAGGGGTTAACACTGAAGCTTTCTTT
CATSRVGTGVNTEAFF
>TRBD1|once|TRBV9|TRBJ1-6
TGTGCCAGCAGCCCCCGGGACAGGACAGCTTCACCCCTCCACTTT
CASSPRDRTASPLHF
>-|-|TRBV6-5|TRBJ2-5
TGTGCCAGCAGTCCGGGGGTGGGGGAGACCCAGTACTTC
CASSPGVGETQYF
>-|-|TRBV18|TRBJ1-3
TGTGCCAGCTCACCCGGGGTAAATTCTGGAAACACCATATATTTT
CASSPGVNSGNTIYF